Presented here are 5 T cell receptor beta chains from one specimen sequenced in a study of blood T cell repertoires in COVID-19. Clones were read by immunoSEQ multiplex PCR, and TCRdb kept only the in-frame ones, dropping some. The table records about 220,000 clones, around 81% of them present only once. Sequencing was carried out using peripheral blood. These receptors were taken from a woman younger than 45 who had recovered from COVID-19.

V and J are TRBV5-1 and TRBJ1-2; 7 positions agree with TRBD1. The V segment lost 3 bases and the J segment 4 bases; nucleotides outside the gene matches: 6. The V gene's germline CDR1 is SGHRS and CDR2 YFSETQ. This CDR3 is 14 amino acids long. This CDR3 is CASSSFGQAYGYTF. The CDR3 nucleotides are TGCGCCAGCAGCTCTTTTGGACAGGCCTATGGCTACACCTTC.

The chain carries TRBV5-8 and TRBJ2-3; 9 bases are shared with TRBD2. CDR1 SGHTS and CDR2 YDEGEE come from the germline V gene. Losses at the gene ends were 2 bases for V and 4 bases for J; bases not matched to a gene: 2. This CDR3 is 14 amino acids long. CDR3 bases: TGTGCCAGCAGCTTAGCGGGAGGTGCAGATACGCAGTATTTT. It encodes CASSLAGGADTQYF.

The V call is TRBV5-1, the J call TRBJ1-2; a weak D match, TRBD1 (5 bases). The germline V gene has CDR1 SGHRS and CDR2 YFSETQ. The V end lost 1 base, the J end lost 6 bases, and 13 bases lay between the germline ends. The CDR3 consists of 14 residues. In DNA form, the CDR3 reads TGCGCCAGCAGCTTGACAGGTTTAATGAATGGCTACACCTTC. Translation gives CASSLTGLMNGYTF.

The J gene is TRBJ2-3, the V gene TRBV18; D is unresolved. Trimming pared 6 bases from V and 0 bases from J, leaving 7 bases between. CDR1 and CDR2 from the germline V gene are KGHSH and LQKENI. This CDR3 spans 13 amino acids. CDR3 nucleotides: TGTGCCAGCTCGCCGACTAGCACAGATACGCAGTATTTT. Its protein is CASSPTSTDTQYF.

This chain uses TRBV9 with TRBJ2-7, with 11 bases identical to TRBD2. This CDR3 contains 13 residues. The germline gives CDR1 SGDLS, CDR2 YYNGEE. V lost 5 bases, J lost 3 bases, and 1 base stayed unmatched. DNA for the CDR3: TGTGCCAGCAGTGGGACTAGCGGCTACGAGCAGTACTTC. Amino acid sequence: CASSGTSGYEQYF.